This TCR beta chain was captured by sequencing in a study of yellow fever vaccine responses in identical twins (dated by TCRdb to the late 2010s). Background on the whole study: In identical twins, the study followed T cell clones that responded to the vaccine with precision. General study outcomes and caveats: The T cell response to vaccination in identical twins was reported by the authors to appear partly convergent and partly personalized.

The library relied on RT-PCR. The instrument was an Illumina HiSeq 2500. The public sequencing data were trimmed at Q25 with fastp and processed into clonotypes with MiXCR by TCRdb, which kept only in-frame beta chains. Each entry merges the rows of one CDR3 protein and shows their most common DNA and genes. The sample profile shows about 3,000 distinct CDR3 sequences; approximately 86% of them were found once. Together, the top ten hold around 2.1% of the sample. CDR1 and CDR2, looked up from the germline V gene, are SGHDN and FVKESK. The CDR3, from cysteine to phenylalanine, totals 11 residues. The sequence is cut down to CDR3 DNA, 33 bases in frame from base 1. V and J lose 3 bases and 4 bases, and a span of 4 bases separates them. The count of this clonotype is one. There is no known antigen for this receptor. Base qualities are not recorded, but no much larger clone differs from it by a single base. Evidence from one read is weak.

Source: T cells from blood (PBMCs), unsorted or a sorted subset (not recorded which), taken before or after yellow fever vaccination (not recorded which). The sequence links TRBV14 to TRBJ2-7; there is no confident call for the D gene. This TCR came from a woman between 18 and 30 years old who received the yellow fever vaccine. Donor details come from another sample of the same person, matched by shared clones. The CDR3 region has the sequence CASSHHYEQYF. The sequenced DNA is TGTGCCAGCAGCCATCATTACGAGCAGTACTTC. The full variable domain, completed from the reference TRBV14 and TRBJ2-7 proteins outside the CDR3, reads EAGVTQFPSHSVIEKGQTVTLRCDPISGHDNLYWYRRVMGKEIKFLLHFVKESKQDESGMPNNRFLAERTGGTYSTLKVQPAELEDSGVYFCASSHHYEQYFGPGTRLTVT.